These 28 T cell receptor beta chains originate from one sample sequenced in a study of T-cell reconstitution after alpha-beta-depleted transplantation in children (dated by TCRdb to 2015 to 2016). Library preparation employed PCR. TCRdb names Illumina HiSeq 2500 as the instrument used. TCR libraries were prepared with molecular barcoding, using unique molecular identifiers to normalize TCRbeta repertoire quantification. Clones were called with MiXCR by TCRdb after fastp trimmed the public reads at Q25, and only in-frame beta chains were retained. Here each entry gathers all rows of one CDR3 protein and keeps the most common genes and DNA. The sample yields some 490,000 distinct CDR3 sequences; around 13% were counted once. Around 5.6% of the sample comes from the top ten. The material was PBMCs from the stem cell graft donor, obtained from the stem cell graft. The receptor source for this set is a human donor who donated a stem cell graft to a child with combined immunodeficiency.

This clonotype was seen ten or more times. The rearrangement joins TRBV5-1 to TRBJ2-1; 14 bases map to TRBD2. Germline CDR1 reads SGHRS; CDR2 reads YFSETQ. With V trimmed by 0 bases and J by 8 bases, 4 bases remained unmatched. There are 16 residues in the CDR3. The CDR3 sequence: CASSLGLAGGFDEQFF. The CDR3 DNA sequence: TGCGCCAGCAGCTTGGGACTAGCGGGGGGGTTCGATGAGCAGTTCTTC. Full variable domain (remainder filled in from reference TRBV5-1 and TRBJ2-1): KAGVTQTPRYLIKTRGQQVTLSCSPISGHRSVSWYQQTPGQGLQFLFEYFSETQRNKGNFPGRFSGRQFSNSRSEMNVSTLELGDSALYLCASSLGLAGGFDEQFFGPGTRLTVL.

This clonotype was counted between two and nine times. The chain recombines TRBV4-3 with TRBJ2-1, with 9 bases that match TRBD2. V lost 0 bases to trimming and J lost 5 bases; unmatched junction nucleotides: 8. This CDR3 has 17 residues. CDR1 and CDR2 (germline): LGHNA, YSLEER. The CDR3: CASSQDLPAGGNNEQFF. In DNA, the CDR3 is TGCGCCAGCAGCCAAGATCTCCCCGCGGGAGGGAACAATGAGCAGTTCTTC.

This clonotype was seen a handful of times. This chain joins TRBV12-3 or TRBV12-4 and TRBJ2-2, with D possibly being TRBD1 or TRBD2 (6 bases each). Trimming removed 3 bases at V and 5 bases at J, with 13 bases between. The CDR3 has 15 amino acids. CDR3 sequence reads: CASSFQGLATGELFF. The CDR3 nucleotides are TGTGCCAGCAGTTTCCAGGGGCTAGCGACCGGGGAGCTGTTTTTT.

The rearrangement joins TRBV29-1 to TRBJ1-2; D gene ambiguous. The CDR3 has 10 amino acids. Germline V gene data show CDR1 as SQVTM and CDR2 as ANQGSEA. V was clipped by 4 bases and J by 6 bases, with 6 bases between them. This chain's CDR3 is CSVGSDGYTF. CDR3 in DNA: TGCAGCGTTGGGTCGGATGGCTACACCTTC.

The CDR3 spells CSATLAASYNEQFF. Written as DNA, the CDR3 is TGCAGTGCCACCCTAGCGGCCTCCTACAATGAGCAGTTCTTC. The V gene is TRBV20-1, the J gene TRBJ2-1; 7 nucleotides line up with TRBD2. The CDR3 has 14 amino acids. Germline CDR1 is DFQATT and CDR2 is SNEGSKA (reference sequence). J gave up 0 bases and V 6 bases, and 5 bases lay outside the gene matches.

This clonotype was counted only a few times. The genes are TRBV15 and TRBJ2-3; 9 bases are a match to TRBD1. The CDR3 runs 15 residues. The J segment lost 3 bases and the V segment lost 8 bases, leaving 9 bases of the junction unmatched. Germline V CDR1 and CDR2: LNHNV, YYDKDF (reference sequence). The CDR3 DNA sequence: TGTGCCACCCTAAACCGGGACAGGGAAACAGATACGCAGTATTTT. Translation gives CATLNRDRETDTQYF.

This clonotype has at least ten counts. The chain recombines TRBV12-3 or TRBV12-4 with TRBJ2-1, with no clear D. V was pared by 5 bases and J by 5 bases, with 4 bases between. The CDR3 covers 11 residues. CDR3 sequence (DNA): TGTGCCAGCAGTAACCACAATGAGCAGTTCTTC. Protein: CASSNHNEQFF.

The chain is built from TRBV12-3 or TRBV12-4 and TRBJ2-7; D is undetermined. Between the trimmed V and J ends, which lost 0 bases and 6 bases, there was a span of 9 bases. The CDR3 length is 13 residues. CDR3 amino acids: CASSLAGPTEQYF. The CDR3 DNA reads as TGTGCCAGCAGTTTAGCTGGGCCCACCGAGCAGTACTTC.

The sample holds a few counts of this clonotype. The chain employs TRBV6-2 or TRBV6-3 and TRBJ2-3; the D is unclear. The germline V gene has CDR1 MNHEY and CDR2 SVGEGT. The CDR3 consists of 13 residues. V was pared by 8 bases and J by 4 bases, with 13 bases between. The CDR3 reads CASGDSYPDTQYF. The CDR3 region has the DNA TGTGCCAGCGGAGATAGCTACCCAGATACGCAGTATTTT.

This clonotype was seen only a few times. The V and J genes are TRBV4-2 and TRBJ2-7, with 8 bases lining up with TRBD1. The germline gives CDR1 LGHNA, CDR2 YNFKEQ. The CDR3 length is 16 residues. V dropped 3 bases and J dropped 1; count of bases not matched to a gene: 8. DNA for the CDR3: TGTGCCAGCAGCCATATAGGACAGGGCGGATCCTACGAGCAGTACTTC. It yields the protein CASSHIGQGGSYEQYF.

The table lists this clonotype with many counts. This chain uses TRBV5-1 with TRBJ2-1; no definite D call. CDR1 is SGHRS and CDR2 is YFSETQ in the germline V gene. V lost 4 bases and J 5 bases, leaving 19 bases between the germline ends. The CDR3 has 16 amino acids. CDR3 bases: TGCGCCAGCAGCCCAGGCCTGGATCCCACCAACAATGAGCAGTTCTTC. This translates into CASSPGLDPTNNEQFF.

This clonotype was seen many times. The chain carries TRBV5-1 and TRBJ1-3, with unresolved D. Germline-derived CDR1 and CDR2 are SGHRS and YFSETQ. This CDR3 comprises 16 residues. V was cut by 4 bases and J by 0 bases, with 14 bases left in between. This chain's CDR3 is CASSQTADYSGNTIYF. The CDR3 coding sequence is TGCGCCAGCAGCCAGACGGCAGATTACTCTGGAAACACCATATATTTT.

This clonotype has ten or more counts. The chain uses TRBV7-2 and TRBJ1-2; unclear D gene. CDR1 is SGHTA and CDR2 is FQGNSA in the germline V gene. V was cut by 1 base and J by 2 bases, with 8 bases left in between. The CDR3 length is 14 residues. CDR3 region: CASSLEGSNYGYTF. CDR3 in DNA: TGTGCCAGCAGCTTAGAAGGCAGCAACTATGGCTACACCTTC.

The rearrangement links TRBV12-3 or TRBV12-4 to TRBJ1-2; D is undetermined. Trimming shortened V by 2 bases and J by 8 bases, and 9 bases separated the two germline ends. The CDR3 length is 12 residues. For the CDR3, the DNA is TGTGCCAGCAGTTTATACATGGTCGGCTACACCTTC. Translated, it gives CASSLYMVGYTF.

This clonotype was counted ten times or more. This rearrangement joins TRBV10-3 to TRBJ2-1; 7 positions match TRBD2. The ends lost 10 bases at V and 8 bases at J; junction bases unmatched: 11. Germline V gene sequence: CDR1 ENHRY, CDR2 SYGVKD. This CDR3 region has 13 residues. The CDR3 region is CANRSPGRDEQFF. The CDR3 DNA reads TGTGCCAACAGATCCCCGGGGAGGGATGAGCAGTTCTTC.

This clonotype came up many times. The chain is built from TRBV6-1 and TRBJ2-7, with TRBD2 identical over 11 bases. CDR3 length: 15 amino acids. The germline CDR1 and CDR2 sequences are MNHNS and SASEGT. Trimming took 1 base from V and 5 from J; bases not matched to a gene: 4. The CDR3 DNA reads as TGTGCCAGCAGTGAAGAATCTAGCGGGGGGAACGAGCAGTACTTC. This sequence encodes CASSEESSGGNEQYF.

The rearrangement joins TRBV3-1 to TRBJ2-2; no definite D call. Trimming cost V 2 bases and J 3 bases, with 4 bases left between them. This CDR3 comprises 13 residues. Germline lookup yields CDR1 LGHDT and CDR2 YNNKEL (reference sequence). The CDR3 region has the DNA TGTGCCAGCAGCCAACGGGACACCGGGGAGCTGTTTTTT. Amino acids: CASSQRDTGELFF.

The chain is built from TRBV10-3 and TRBJ1-1, with a weak D call TRBD1 (6 bases). From germline, CDR1 is ENHRY and CDR2 SYGVKD. The CDR3 spans 15 residues. V lost 3 bases and J 5 bases, leaving 16 bases between the germline ends. The CDR3 nucleotides are TGTGCCATCAGTGATAATAGGGGGATACGGACTGAAGCTTTCTTT. It translates to CAISDNRGIRTEAFF.

This clonotype was counted only a few times. The rearrangement joins TRBV6-1 to TRBJ2-7, with 11 positions matching TRBD2. The V gene end was trimmed by 6 bases and the J gene end by 2 bases; junction bases not matched to a gene: 18. CDR1 is MNHNS and CDR2 is SASEGT in the germline V gene. The CDR3 loop spans 19 amino acids. CDR3 nucleotides: TGTGCCAGCAGACGAACCCGGGACAGGGTGACTAGCGGGGCCTACGAGCAGTACTTC. This translates into CASRRTRDRVTSGAYEQYF.

This clonotype has just a few counts. The V and J genes are TRBV27 and TRBJ2-6; D gene unclear. The V end was cut by 5 bases, the J end by 3 bases, with 11 bases between. The CDR3 has 15 residues. Germline loops: CDR1 MNHEY, CDR2 SMNVEV (reference sequence). The DNA of the CDR3 is TGTGCCAGCAGTACGGTTGGGAATGGGGCCAACGTCCTGACTTTC. Its protein product is CASSTVGNGANVLTF.

The chain joins TRBV5-1 to TRBJ1-1, with TRBD1 as a possible D gene (5 bases). The CDR3 has 15 residues. Trimming cost V 3 bases and J 5 bases, with 17 bases left between them. Germline V gives CDR1 SGHRS, CDR2 YFSETQ. The CDR3 protein is CASSSRTPGGTEAFF. CDR3 in DNA: TGCGCCAGCAGCTCAAGGACGCCCGGGGGGACTGAAGCTTTCTTT.

The chain links TRBV12-3 or TRBV12-4 to TRBJ2-2, with a tentative D call TRBD1 (5 bases). The CDR3 sequence is 16 residues long. V lost 4 bases and J 3 bases, leaving 15 bases between the germline ends. DNA for the CDR3: TGTGCCAGCAGTTCCACCCCCAGGGCCGACACCGGGGAGCTGTTTTTT. Translating gives CASSSTPRADTGELFF.

This clonotype was counted only a few times. V gene TRBV5-5 combines with J gene TRBJ2-1; TRBD2 matches 7 bases. The CDR3 sequence is 15 residues long. V gave up 4 bases and J gave up 1 base; unmatched junction bases: 5. The germline V gene encodes CDR1 SGHKS and CDR2 YYEKEE (reference sequence). CDR3 sequence: CASSPQRGSYNEQFF. The CDR3 region has the DNA TGTGCCAGCAGCCCACAGCGGGGATCCTACAATGAGCAGTTCTTC. The whole variable domain, filled in from reference TRBV5-5 and TRBJ2-1, reads DAGVTQSPTHLIKTRGQQVTLRCSPISGHKSVSWYQQVLGQGPQFIFQYYEKEERGRGNFPDRFSARQFPNYSSELNVNALLLGDSALYLCASSPQRGSYNEQFFGPGTRLTVL.

The rearrangement links TRBV13 to TRBJ2-3, with D perhaps TRBD2 (6 bases). Looked up from germline, CDR1 is PRHDT and CDR2 is FYEKMQ (reference sequence). The ends were cut back, 5 bases at V and 6 bases at J, with 18 bases in the middle. There are 15 residues in the CDR3. Here the CDR3 reads CASSPSDLTADTQYF. For the CDR3, the DNA is TGTGCCAGCAGCCCTAGCGACCTAACGGCGGATACGCAGTATTTT. Filled out from reference TRBV13 and TRBJ2-3, the complete variable domain reads AAGVIQSPRHLIKEKRETATLKCYPIPRHDTVYWYQQGPGQDPQFLISFYEKMQSDKGSIPDRFSAQQFSDYHSELNMSSLELGDSALYFCASSPSDLTADTQYFGPGTRLTVL.

This clonotype was counted ten times or more. The chain recombines TRBV9 with TRBJ2-7; maybe TRBD2 (6 bases). Germline V gene sequence: CDR1 SGDLS, CDR2 YYNGEE. Trimming left V 4 bases short and J 3 bases short, with 14 bases between. The CDR3 totals 14 residues. CDR3: CASSPRRDFYEQYF. CDR3 nucleotides: TGTGCCAGCAGCCCTAGGAGGGACTTCTACGAGCAGTACTTC.

This clonotype was counted ten times or more. The CDR3 is CASSYWEGMNEQFF. In nucleotides, the CDR3 is TGTGCCAGCAGTTACTGGGAAGGGATGAATGAGCAGTTCTTC. The chain links TRBV6-5 to TRBJ2-1; D is unclear. The CDR3 extends over 14 amino acids. CDR1 is MNHEY, CDR2 SVGAGI, per germline. V dropped 1 base and J dropped 7 bases, with 11 bases sitting between them.

This clonotype was seen repeatedly, ten times or more. The chain is built from TRBV12-3 or TRBV12-4 and TRBJ2-7; D is perhaps TRBD2 (6 bases). The CDR3 sequence is 15 residues long. The V gene lost 5 bases and the J gene lost 2 bases, with 16 bases spanning the gap. The CDR3 sequence is CASSIGLNPTYEQYF. In DNA form, the CDR3 reads TGTGCCAGCAGTATCGGACTAAACCCTACCTACGAGCAGTACTTC.

This clonotype was picked up a small number of times. The chain has TRBV19 and TRBJ1-5, with 9 positions matching TRBD1. CDR1 is LNHDA, CDR2 SQIVND, per germline (reference sequence). Unmatched junction bases numbered 7, after V lost 3 bases and J lost 1 base. This CDR3 contains 17 residues. The CDR3 loop reads CASSMGQGGWSNQPQHF. DNA for the CDR3: TGTGCCAGTAGTATGGGACAGGGAGGTTGGAGCAATCAGCCCCAGCATTTT. The entire variable domain, with the rest obtained from reference TRBV19 and TRBJ1-5, is as follows: DGGITQSPKYLFRKEGQNVTLSCEQNLNHDAMYWYRQDPGQGLRLIYYSQIVNDFQKGDIAEGYSVSREKKESFPLTVTSAQKNPTAFYLCASSMGQGGWSNQPQHFGDGTRLSIL.